Sequencing of this TCR beta chain was carried out in a study of cytomegalovirus exposure and HLA in healthy donors. A multiplex PCR was run with 60 Vbeta primers and 13 Jbeta primers. Sequenced by immunoSEQ multiplex PCR; TCRdb stores in-frame clones only, minus some. The sample records more than 60,000 clones, around 80% being singletons. Healthy people donating bone marrow made up the donors. This clone is a singleton in its sample. Germline CDR1 and CDR2: GTSNPN and SVGIG (reference sequence). V gave up 0 bases and J gave up 8 bases, with 8 bases separating them. This CDR3 region has 12 residues. The source is a woman in her twenties or thirties in good health and CMV-seronegative. The chain links TRBV30 to TRBJ2-4; maybe TRBD2 (6 bases). The sequencing sample was made of PBMCs. CDR3 bases: TGTGCCTGGAGTGTCTCGGGGGACATTCAGTACTTC. Translation: CAWSVSGDIQYF. Filled out from reference TRBV30 and TRBJ2-4, the complete variable domain reads SQTIHQWPATLVQPVGSPLSLECTVEGTSNPNLYWYRQAAGRGLQLLFYSVGIGQISSEVPQNLSASRPQDRQFILSSKKLLLSDSGFYLCAWSVSGDIQYFGAGTRLSVL.